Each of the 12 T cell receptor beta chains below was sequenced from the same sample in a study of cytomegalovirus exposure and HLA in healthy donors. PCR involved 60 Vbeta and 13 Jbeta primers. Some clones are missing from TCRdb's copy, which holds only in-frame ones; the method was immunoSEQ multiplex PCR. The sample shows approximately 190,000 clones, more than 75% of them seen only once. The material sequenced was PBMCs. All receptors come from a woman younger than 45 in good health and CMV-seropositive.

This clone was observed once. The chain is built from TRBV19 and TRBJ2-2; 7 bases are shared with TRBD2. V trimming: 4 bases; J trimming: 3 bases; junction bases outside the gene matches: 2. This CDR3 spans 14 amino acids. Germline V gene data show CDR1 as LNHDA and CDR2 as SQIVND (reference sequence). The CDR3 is CASSRGRDTGELFF. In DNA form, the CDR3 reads TGTGCCAGTAGTAGAGGGAGGGACACCGGGGAGCTGTTTTTT.

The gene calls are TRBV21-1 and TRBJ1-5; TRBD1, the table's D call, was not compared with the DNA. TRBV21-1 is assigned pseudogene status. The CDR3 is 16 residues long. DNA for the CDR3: TGTGCCAGCAGCAAAGGGGGCCGAGTGAGCAATCAGCCCCAGCATTTT. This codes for CASSKGGRVSNQPQHF.

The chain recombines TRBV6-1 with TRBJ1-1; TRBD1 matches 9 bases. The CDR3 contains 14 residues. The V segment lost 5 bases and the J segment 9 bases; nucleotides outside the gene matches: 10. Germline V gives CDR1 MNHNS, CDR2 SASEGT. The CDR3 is CASSTYPDRGKAFF. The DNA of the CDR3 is TGTGCCAGCAGTACATATCCCGACAGGGGGAAAGCTTTCTTT.

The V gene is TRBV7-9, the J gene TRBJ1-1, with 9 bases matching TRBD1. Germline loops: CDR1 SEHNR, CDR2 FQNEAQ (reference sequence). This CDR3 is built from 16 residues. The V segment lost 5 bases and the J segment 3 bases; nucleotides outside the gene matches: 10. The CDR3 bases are TGTGCCAGCAGCCTGGACAGGGGAGGTTTGGACACTGAAGCTTTCTTT. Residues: CASSLDRGGLDTEAFF.

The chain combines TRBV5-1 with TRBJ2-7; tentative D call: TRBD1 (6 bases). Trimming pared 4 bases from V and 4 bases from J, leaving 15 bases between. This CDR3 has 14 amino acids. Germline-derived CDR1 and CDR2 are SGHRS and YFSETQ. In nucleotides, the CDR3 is TGCGCCAGCAGCCGCCAGACAGGAAGGTACGAGCAGTACTTC. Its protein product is CASSRQTGRYEQYF. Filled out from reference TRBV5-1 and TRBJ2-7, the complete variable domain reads KAGVTQTPRYLIKTRGQQVTLSCSPISGHRSVSWYQQTPGQGLQFLFEYFSETQRNKGNFPGRFSGRQFSNSRSEMNVSTLELGDSALYLCASSRQTGRYEQYFGPGTRLTVT.

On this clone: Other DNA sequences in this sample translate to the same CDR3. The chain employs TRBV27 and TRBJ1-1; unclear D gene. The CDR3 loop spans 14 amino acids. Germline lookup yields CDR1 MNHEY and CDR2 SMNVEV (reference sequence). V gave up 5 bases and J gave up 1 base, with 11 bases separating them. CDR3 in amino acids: CASSLGGRNTEAFF. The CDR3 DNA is TGTGCCAGCAGTCTTGGTGGGCGGAACACTGAAGCTTTCTTT.

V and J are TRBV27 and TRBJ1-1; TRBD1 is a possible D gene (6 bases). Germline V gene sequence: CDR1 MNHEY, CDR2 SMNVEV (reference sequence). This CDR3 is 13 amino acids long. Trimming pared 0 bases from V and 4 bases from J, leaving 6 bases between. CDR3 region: CASSLSTGTEAFF. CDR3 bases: TGTGCCAGCAGTTTATCGACAGGCACTGAAGCTTTCTTT.

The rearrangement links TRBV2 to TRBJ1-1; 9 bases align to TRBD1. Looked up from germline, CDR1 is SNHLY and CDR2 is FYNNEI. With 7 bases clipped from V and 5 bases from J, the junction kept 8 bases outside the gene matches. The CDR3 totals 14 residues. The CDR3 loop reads CASKGQGSITEAFF. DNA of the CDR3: TGTGCCAGCAAGGGACAGGGCTCCATAACTGAAGCTTTCTTT.

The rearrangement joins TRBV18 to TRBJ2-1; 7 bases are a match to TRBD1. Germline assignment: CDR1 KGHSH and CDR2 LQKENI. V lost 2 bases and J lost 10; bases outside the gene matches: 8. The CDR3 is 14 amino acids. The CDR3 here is CASSPFSDREEQFF. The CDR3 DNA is TGTGCCAGCTCACCATTCTCTGACAGGGAGGAGCAGTTCTTC.

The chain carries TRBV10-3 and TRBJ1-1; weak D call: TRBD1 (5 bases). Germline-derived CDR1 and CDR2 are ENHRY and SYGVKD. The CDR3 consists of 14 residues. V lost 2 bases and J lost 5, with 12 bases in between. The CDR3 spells CAISEAGGGTEAFF. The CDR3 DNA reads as TGTGCCATCAGTGAGGCAGGCGGGGGAACTGAAGCTTTCTTT.

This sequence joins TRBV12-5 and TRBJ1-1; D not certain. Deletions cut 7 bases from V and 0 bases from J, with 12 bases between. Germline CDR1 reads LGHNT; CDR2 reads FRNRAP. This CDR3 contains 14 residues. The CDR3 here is CASAPPTMNTEAFF. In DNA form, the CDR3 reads TGTGCTAGTGCCCCTCCGACAATGAACACTGAAGCTTTCTTT.

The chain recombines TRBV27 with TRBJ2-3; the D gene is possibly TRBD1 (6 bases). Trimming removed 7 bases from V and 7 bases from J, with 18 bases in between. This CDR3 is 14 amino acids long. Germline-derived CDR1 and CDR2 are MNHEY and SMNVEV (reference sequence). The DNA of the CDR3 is TGTGCCAGCACCCCCAGGGGTGAGGAAAATACGCAGTATTTT. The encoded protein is CASTPRGEENTQYF.